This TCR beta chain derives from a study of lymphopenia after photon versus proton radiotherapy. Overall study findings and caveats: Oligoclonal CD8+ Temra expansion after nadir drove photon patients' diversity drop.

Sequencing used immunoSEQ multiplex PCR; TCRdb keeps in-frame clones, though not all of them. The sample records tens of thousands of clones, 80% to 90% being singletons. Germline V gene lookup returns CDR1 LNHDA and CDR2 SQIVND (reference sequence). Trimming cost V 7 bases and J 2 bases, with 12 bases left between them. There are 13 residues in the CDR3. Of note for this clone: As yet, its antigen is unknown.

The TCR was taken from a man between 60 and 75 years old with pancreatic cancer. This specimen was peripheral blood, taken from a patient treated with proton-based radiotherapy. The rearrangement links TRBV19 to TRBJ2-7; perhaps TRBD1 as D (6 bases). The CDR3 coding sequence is TGTGCCAGTACCCCGGGACACCCCTACGAGCAGTACTTC. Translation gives CASTPGHPYEQYF.